This T cell receptor (beta chain) was recorded in a study of T cells after yellow fever vaccination. Whole-study results and caveats: Any FACS-sorted repertoire could hold abundant clonotypes that contaminate it from the bulk population.

The germline V and J ends were trimmed by 3 bases and 0 bases, with 2 bases remaining between them. The CDR3 totals 11 residues. Germline CDR1 is SQVTM and CDR2 is ANQGSEA. One entry per CDR3 protein, called by TCRdb with MiXCR from the 5' RACE reads. Of over 150,000 distinct CDR3 sequences in the sample, roughly 6.2% were seen once. About this clonotype: The target antigen is unknown.

The sequence came from a man between 18 and 29 years old who received the YFV17D yellow fever vaccine. This sample comprised CD4+ T cells sorted from PBMCs, obtained on the day of the first yellow fever vaccination. The V call is TRBV29-1, the J call TRBJ2-5; D is uncertain. CDR3 residues: CSVEDQETQYF. The CDR3 region has the DNA TGCAGCGTTGAGGACCAAGAGACCCAGTACTTC.